The text below deals with one T cell receptor beta chain. Its antigen is as yet unknown. These data belong to a study of vaccination effects on CD4 cells after COVID-19. Overall study: From two convalescent patients, samples were taken 16 days and one week before vaccination.

The authors isolated CD4+ T cells after more than eight days of culture. The person had PCR-confirmed SARS-CoV-2 infection between March and December 2020. In the cultures, half the medium was exchanged for IL-2 medium on days 3 and 7. Study results and caveats: Small numbers of convalescent patients limited the study. It also lacked early post-infection timepoints.

Assay: immunoSEQ multiplex PCR; the TCRdb copy retains only in-frame clones and omits some. The sample shows under 50,000 clones, approximately 80% of them seen only once. The TCR originated in a human donor who had a prior SARS-CoV-2 infection. Sample: CD4+ T cells from PBMCs cultured without peptide, taken before COVID-19 vaccination.

The DNA for the CDR3 is TGTGCCAGCAGTCGGACGACAGGGGGACACTATGGCTACACCTTC. Its translation is CASSRTTGGHYGYTF. V and J are TRBV27 and TRBJ1-2, with 9 bases matching TRBD1. Germline CDR1 is MNHEY and CDR2 is SMNVEV (reference sequence). Trimming cost V 5 bases and J 3 bases; bases outside gene matches: 7. The CDR3 runs to 15 residues.